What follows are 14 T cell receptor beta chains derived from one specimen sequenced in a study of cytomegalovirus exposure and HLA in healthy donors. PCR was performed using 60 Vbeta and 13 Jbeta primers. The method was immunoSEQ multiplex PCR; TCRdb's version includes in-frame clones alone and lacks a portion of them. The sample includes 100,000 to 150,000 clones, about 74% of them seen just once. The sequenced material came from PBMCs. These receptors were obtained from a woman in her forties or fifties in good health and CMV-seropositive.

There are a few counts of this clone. The chain's CDR3 is CASSGGAGGLWYGYTF. The CDR3, as DNA: TGTGCCAGCAGCGGAGGGGCAGGGGGCTTATGGTATGGCTACACCTTC. This rearrangement joins TRBV4-2 to TRBJ1-2; 8 bases are a match to TRBD1. V lost 5 bases to trimming and J lost 5 bases; unmatched junction nucleotides: 13. CDR3 size: 16 residues. The germline CDR1 and CDR2 sequences are LGHNA and YNFKEQ.

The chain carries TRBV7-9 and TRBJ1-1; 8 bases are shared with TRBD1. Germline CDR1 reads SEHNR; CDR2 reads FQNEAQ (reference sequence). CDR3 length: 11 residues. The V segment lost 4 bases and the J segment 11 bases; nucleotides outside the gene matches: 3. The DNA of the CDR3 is TGTGCCAGCAGCTACAGGGGGGGGGCTTTCTTT. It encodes CASSYRGGAFF. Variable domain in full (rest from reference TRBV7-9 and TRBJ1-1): DTGVSQNPRHKITKRGQNVTFRCDPISEHNRLYWYRQTLGQGPEFLTYFQNEAQLEKSRLLSDRFSAERPKGSFSTLEIQRTEQGDSAMYLCASSYRGGAFFGQGTRLTVV.

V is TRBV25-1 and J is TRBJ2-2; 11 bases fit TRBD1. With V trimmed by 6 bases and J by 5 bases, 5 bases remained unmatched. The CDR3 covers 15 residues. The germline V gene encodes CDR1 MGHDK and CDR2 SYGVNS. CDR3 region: CASRRDRGRTGELFF. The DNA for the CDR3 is TGTGCCAGCAGAAGGGACAGGGGGAGGACCGGGGAGCTGTTTTTT.

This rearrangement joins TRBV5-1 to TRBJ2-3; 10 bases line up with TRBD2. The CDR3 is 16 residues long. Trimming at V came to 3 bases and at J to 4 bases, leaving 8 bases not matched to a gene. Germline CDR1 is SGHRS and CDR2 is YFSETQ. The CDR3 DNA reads TGCGCCAGCAGCTGGGCCGGGACTAGCGTGGCAGATACGCAGTATTTT. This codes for CASSWAGTSVADTQYF.

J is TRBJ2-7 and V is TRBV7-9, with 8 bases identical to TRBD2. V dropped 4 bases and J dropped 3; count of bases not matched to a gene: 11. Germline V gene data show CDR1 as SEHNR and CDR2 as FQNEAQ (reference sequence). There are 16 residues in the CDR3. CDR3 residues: CASSSQLAATFYEQYF. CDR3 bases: TGTGCCAGCAGCTCTCAACTAGCGGCGACCTTCTACGAGCAGTACTTC.

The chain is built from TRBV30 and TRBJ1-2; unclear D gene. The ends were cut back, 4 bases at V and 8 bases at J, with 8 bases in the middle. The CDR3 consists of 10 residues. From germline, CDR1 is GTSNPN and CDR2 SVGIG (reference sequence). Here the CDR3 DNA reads TGTGCCTGGAAATCGGGAGGCTACACCTTC. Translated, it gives CAWKSGGYTF.

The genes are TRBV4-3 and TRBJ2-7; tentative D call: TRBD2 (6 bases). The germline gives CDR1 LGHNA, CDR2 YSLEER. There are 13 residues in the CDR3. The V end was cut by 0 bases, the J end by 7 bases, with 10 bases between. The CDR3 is CASSQDGRGEQYF. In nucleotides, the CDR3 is TGCGCCAGCAGCCAAGACGGGCGGGGAGAGCAGTACTTC.

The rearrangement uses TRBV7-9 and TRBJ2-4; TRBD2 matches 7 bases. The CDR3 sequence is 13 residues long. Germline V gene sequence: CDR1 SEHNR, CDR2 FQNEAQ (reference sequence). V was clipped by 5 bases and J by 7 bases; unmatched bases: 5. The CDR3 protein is CASSRPAGNIQYF. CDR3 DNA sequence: TGTGCCAGCAGCCGCCCAGCGGGGAACATTCAGTACTTC. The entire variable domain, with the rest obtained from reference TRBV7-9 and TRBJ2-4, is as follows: DTGVSQNPRHKITKRGQNVTFRCDPISEHNRLYWYRQTLGQGPEFLTYFQNEAQLEKSRLLSDRFSAERPKGSFSTLEIQRTEQGDSAMYLCASSRPAGNIQYFGAGTRLSVL.

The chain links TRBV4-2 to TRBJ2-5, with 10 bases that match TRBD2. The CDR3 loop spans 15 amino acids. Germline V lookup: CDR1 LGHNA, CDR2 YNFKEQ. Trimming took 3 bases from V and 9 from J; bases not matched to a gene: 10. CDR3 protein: CASSQSLSGGASQYF. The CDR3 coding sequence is TGTGCCAGCAGCCAGTCACTCAGCGGGGGGGCCTCCCAGTACTTC.

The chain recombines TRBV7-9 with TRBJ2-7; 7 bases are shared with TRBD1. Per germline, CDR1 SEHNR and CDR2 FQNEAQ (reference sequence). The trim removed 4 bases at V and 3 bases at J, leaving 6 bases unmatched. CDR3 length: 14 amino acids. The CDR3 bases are TGTGCCAGCAGCTCGGACAGGTGGAGCTACGAGCAGTACTTC. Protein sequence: CASSSDRWSYEQYF. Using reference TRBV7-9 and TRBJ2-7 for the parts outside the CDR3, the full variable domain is DTGVSQNPRHKITKRGQNVTFRCDPISEHNRLYWYRQTLGQGPEFLTYFQNEAQLEKSRLLSDRFSAERPKGSFSTLEIQRTEQGDSAMYLCASSSDRWSYEQYFGPGTRLTVT.

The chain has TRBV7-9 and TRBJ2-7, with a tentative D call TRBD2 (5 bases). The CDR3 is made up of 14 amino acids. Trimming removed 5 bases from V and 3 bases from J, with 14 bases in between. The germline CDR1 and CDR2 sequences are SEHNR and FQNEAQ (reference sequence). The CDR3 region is CASSPTSLIYEQYF. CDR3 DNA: TGTGCCAGCAGCCCCACTAGTTTGATCTACGAGCAGTACTTC.

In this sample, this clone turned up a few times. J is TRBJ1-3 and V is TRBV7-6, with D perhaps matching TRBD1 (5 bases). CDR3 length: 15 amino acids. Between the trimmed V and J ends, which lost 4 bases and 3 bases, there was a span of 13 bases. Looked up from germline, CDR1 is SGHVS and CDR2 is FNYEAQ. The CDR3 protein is CASSSTTVFGNTIYF. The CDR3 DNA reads TGTGCCAGCAGCTCCACGACAGTTTTTGGAAACACCATATATTTT.

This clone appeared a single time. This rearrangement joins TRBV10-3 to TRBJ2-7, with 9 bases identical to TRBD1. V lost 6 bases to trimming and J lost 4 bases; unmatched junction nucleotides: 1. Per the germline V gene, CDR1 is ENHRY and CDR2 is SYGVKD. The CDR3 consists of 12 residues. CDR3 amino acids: CAIRDRGYEQYF. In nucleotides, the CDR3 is TGTGCCATCAGGGACAGGGGTTACGAGCAGTACTTC.

The DNA for the CDR3 is TGCGCCAGCAGCCCACAACAGCCAGCCGGGGAGCTGTTTTTT. It yields the protein CASSPQQPAGELFF. The chain combines TRBV5-1 with TRBJ2-2; D remains unclear. V was trimmed by 4 bases and J by 6 bases, leaving 13 bases between them. Germline-derived CDR1 and CDR2 are SGHRS and YFSETQ. The CDR3 spans 14 residues.